Presented here are 5 T cell receptor beta chains from one specimen sequenced in a study of shared clonotypes between healthy human individuals. Clones were read by immunoSEQ multiplex PCR, and TCRdb kept only the in-frame ones, dropping some. The top ten clones hold 0.5% to 0.6% of a sample with about 1 million clones, 75% to 85% of them seen once. The sample taken for sequencing was memory CD4+ T cells from PBMCs. The subset denotes: CD45RA-negative fraction. Receptors originate from a man younger than 30 in good health. Some clones in this sample may be carry-over from other donors' samples.

This chain uses TRBV6-1 with TRBJ2-1; 7 nucleotides agree with TRBD2. Germline CDR1 and CDR2: MNHNS and SASEGT. V shed 6 bases, J shed 4 bases, and the junction held 6 bases outside the gene matches. The CDR3 consists of 14 residues. The CDR3 coding sequence is TGTGCCAGCAGCCCGGGGGGAGCGTACAATGAGCAGTTCTTC. The encoded protein is CASSPGGAYNEQFF.

V is TRBV27 and J is TRBJ1-1; D is uncertain. This CDR3 has 15 amino acids. V lost 5 bases and J 5 bases, leaving 18 bases between the germline ends. Per germline, CDR1 MNHEY and CDR2 SMNVEV (reference sequence). The CDR3 DNA sequence: TGTGCCAGCAGTCGTCGACTGATGGGCAATACTGAAGCTTTCTTT. Translating gives CASSRRLMGNTEAFF.

V gene TRBV5-1 combines with J gene TRBJ2-7; perhaps D is TRBD1 or TRBD2 (6 bases each). Germline CDR1 and CDR2: SGHRS and YFSETQ. Trimming cost V 3 bases and J 2 bases, with 15 bases left between them. The CDR3 totals 15 residues. In DNA, the CDR3 is TGCGCCAGCAGCTGGAGTCAGGGGAGGACCTACGAGCAGTACTTC. This sequence encodes CASSWSQGRTYEQYF.

J is TRBJ2-5 and V is TRBV5-5; TRBD2 matches at 10 bases. CDR3 length equals 14 residues. Germline V gene sequence: CDR1 SGHKS, CDR2 YYEKEE (reference sequence). V was clipped by 2 bases and J by 5 bases; unmatched bases: 3. CDR3 protein: CASSFSTSGETQYF. CDR3 DNA sequence: TGTGCCAGCAGCTTCTCGACTAGCGGGGAGACCCAGTACTTC.

Comment on this clone: Other nucleotide sequences from this sample produce the same CDR3. The chain links TRBV5-6 to TRBJ1-5; 7 nucleotides align to TRBD1. Looked up from germline, CDR1 is SGHDT and CDR2 is YYEEEE. This CDR3 has 14 residues. The ends lost 0 bases at V and 4 bases at J; junction bases unmatched: 1. The CDR3 nucleotides read TGTGCCAGCAGCTTGGGGGACAGAAATCAGCCCCAGCATTTT. Residues: CASSLGDRNQPQHF.